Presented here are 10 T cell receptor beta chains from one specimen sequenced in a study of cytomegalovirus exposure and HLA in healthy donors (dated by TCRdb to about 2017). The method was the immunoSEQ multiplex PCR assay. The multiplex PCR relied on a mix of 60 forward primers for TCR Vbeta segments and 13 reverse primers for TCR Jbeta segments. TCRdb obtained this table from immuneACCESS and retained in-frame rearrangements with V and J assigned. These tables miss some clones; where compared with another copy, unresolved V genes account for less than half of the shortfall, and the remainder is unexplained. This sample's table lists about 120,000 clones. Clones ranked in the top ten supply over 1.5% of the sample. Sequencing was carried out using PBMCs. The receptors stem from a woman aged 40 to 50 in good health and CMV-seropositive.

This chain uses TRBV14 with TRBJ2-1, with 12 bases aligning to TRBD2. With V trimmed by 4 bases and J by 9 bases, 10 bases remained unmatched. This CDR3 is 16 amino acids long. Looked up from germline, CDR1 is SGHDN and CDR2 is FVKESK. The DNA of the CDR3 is TGTGCCAGCAGCCCACCAGGGGCTAGCGGGAGGGTTGAGCAGTTCTTC. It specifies CASSPPGASGRVEQFF.

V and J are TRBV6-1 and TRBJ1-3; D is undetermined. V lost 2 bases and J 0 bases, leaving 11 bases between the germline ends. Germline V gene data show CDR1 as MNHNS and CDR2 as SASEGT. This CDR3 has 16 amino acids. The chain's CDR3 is CASSETDLLSGNTIYF. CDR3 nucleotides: TGTGCCAGCAGTGAAACAGACCTGCTCTCTGGAAACACCATATATTTT.

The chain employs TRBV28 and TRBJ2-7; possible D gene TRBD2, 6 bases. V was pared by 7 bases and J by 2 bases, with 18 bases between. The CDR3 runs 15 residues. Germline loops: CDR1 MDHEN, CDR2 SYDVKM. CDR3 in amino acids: CASMGGTPYTYEQYF. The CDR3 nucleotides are TGTGCCAGCATGGGCGGGACCCCCTATACCTACGAGCAGTACTTC.

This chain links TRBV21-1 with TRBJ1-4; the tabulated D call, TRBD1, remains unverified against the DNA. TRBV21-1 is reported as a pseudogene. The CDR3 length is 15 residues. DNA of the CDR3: TGTGCCAGCAGCAAACGGACAGGGACGGGTGAAAAACTGTTTTTT. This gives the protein CASSKRTGTGEKLFF.

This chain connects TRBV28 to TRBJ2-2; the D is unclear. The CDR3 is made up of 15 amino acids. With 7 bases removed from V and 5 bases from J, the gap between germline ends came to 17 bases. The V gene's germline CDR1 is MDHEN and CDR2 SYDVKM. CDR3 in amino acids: CASTPSGSWTGELFF. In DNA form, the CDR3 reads TGTGCCAGCACACCCAGTGGCAGTTGGACCGGGGAGCTGTTTTTT.

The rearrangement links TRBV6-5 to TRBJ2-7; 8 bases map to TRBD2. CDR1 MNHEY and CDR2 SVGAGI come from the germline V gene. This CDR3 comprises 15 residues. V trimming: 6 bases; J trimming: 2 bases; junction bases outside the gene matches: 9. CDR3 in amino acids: CASRSQAGDPYEQYF. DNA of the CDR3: TGTGCCAGCAGATCCCAAGCGGGAGACCCCTACGAGCAGTACTTC.

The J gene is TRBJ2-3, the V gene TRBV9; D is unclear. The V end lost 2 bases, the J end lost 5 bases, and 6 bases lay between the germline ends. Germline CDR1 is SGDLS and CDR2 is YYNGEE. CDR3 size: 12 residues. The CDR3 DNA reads TGTGCCAGCAGCGTTACCGGAGATACGCAGTATTTT. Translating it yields CASSVTGDTQYF.

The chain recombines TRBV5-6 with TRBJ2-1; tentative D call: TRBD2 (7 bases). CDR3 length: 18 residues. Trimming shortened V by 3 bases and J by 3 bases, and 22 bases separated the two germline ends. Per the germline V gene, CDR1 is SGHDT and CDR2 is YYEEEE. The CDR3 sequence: CASSSYASGTRFYNEQFF. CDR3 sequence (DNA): TGTGCCAGCAGCTCTTATGCCAGCGGGACAAGATTCTACAATGAGCAGTTCTTC.

The CDR3 DNA follows: TGTGCCAGCAGCCAAGTGGACAGGGGGTACGAGCAGTACTTC. It codes for CASSQVDRGYEQYF. V usage is TRBV14 and J usage is TRBJ2-7; 10 positions match TRBD1. Germline V CDR1 and CDR2: SGHDN, FVKESK. The CDR3 sequence is 14 residues long. With 1 base clipped from V and 4 bases from J, the junction kept 1 base outside the gene matches.

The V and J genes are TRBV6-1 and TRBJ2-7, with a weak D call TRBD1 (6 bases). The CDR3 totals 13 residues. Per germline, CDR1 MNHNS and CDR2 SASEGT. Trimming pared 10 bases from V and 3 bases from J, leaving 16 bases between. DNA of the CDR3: TGTGCCACAGGGGAGTTCCTTAACTACGAGCAGTACTTC. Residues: CATGEFLNYEQYF.